This TCR beta chain was recorded in a study of cytomegalovirus exposure and HLA in healthy donors. Study conclusions and caveats: Rare TCR sequences dominated, though some public TCRs recurred in many donors. The finding came from a later analysis; first-cohort TCR clusters tended to co-occur in the roughly 110 validation repertoires. Associated with cytomegalovirus, according to the listing, were approximately 160 TCR beta chains.

Per the germline V gene, CDR1 is MDHEN and CDR2 is SYDVKM. Trimming cost V 3 bases and J 5 bases, with 7 bases left between them. This CDR3 region has 12 residues. Comments on this clone: The antigen remains undetermined.

Separate from the roughly 670-subject first cohort, the roughly 110-subject validation cohort was the one that the donors belonged to. TCRdb's table, derived via immunoSEQ multiplex PCR, lists solely in-frame clones and lacks some. Among some 80,000 clones, 90% to 97% were seen once, and the ten largest hold around 1.6%. What was sequenced was PBMCs. The chain is built from TRBV28 and TRBJ1-1; D is uncertain. This TCR came from a man between 18 and 35 years old in good health and CMV-seropositive. The CDR3 nucleotides are TGTGCCAGCAGTTTCCCTTTGACTGAAGCTTTCTTT. Its protein product is CASSFPLTEAFF. The whole variable domain, filled in from reference TRBV28 and TRBJ1-1, reads DVKVTQSSRYLVKRTGEKVFLECVQDMDHENMFWYRQDPGLGLRLIYFSYDVKMKEKGDIPEGYSVSREKKERFSLILESASTNQTSMYLCASSFPLTEAFFGQGTRLTVV.